This T cell receptor beta chain emerged from a study of shared clonotypes between healthy human individuals. The study, taken as a whole, reports: Only a few donors were included, so the genetic and exposure-history diversity represented was limited.

Worth noting for this clone: Its antigen is still unknown.

Partitioning of CD4+ cells yielded a CD45RA+ naive subset and a CD45RA-negative memory subset. The CDR3 is made up of 15 amino acids. The V and J ends lost 1 base and 5 bases respectively, with 12 bases between them. Germline assignment: CDR1 SGHTA and CDR2 FQGNSA. The assay was carried out at the deep level. TCRdb keeps only in-frame clones here, not all; method: immunoSEQ multiplex PCR. Of some 2.3 million clones in the sample, 93% were seen once. Sequencing was done on a sample of naive CD4+ T cells from PBMCs. Specified subset: CD45RA+ positively selected. The receptor's source is a man aged 18-30 years in good health. Some clones in this sample may be carry-over from other donors' samples. J is TRBJ2-1 and V is TRBV7-2; D is possibly TRBD2 (5 bases). CDR3 sequence: CASSLVGAGDNEQFF. Written as DNA, the CDR3 is TGTGCCAGCAGCTTAGTGGGAGCCGGGGACAATGAGCAGTTCTTC.